These 5 T cell receptor beta chains originate from one sample sequenced in a study of cytomegalovirus exposure and HLA in healthy donors. The PCR used 60 Vbeta and 13 Jbeta primers. Sequenced by immunoSEQ multiplex PCR; TCRdb stores in-frame clones only, minus some. This sample's table reports 95,000 to 150,000 clones. Material for sequencing was PBMCs. The receptors originated from a man younger than 35 in good health and CMV-seronegative.

The V call is TRBV28, the J call TRBJ1-4, with TRBD1 matching over 9 bases. This CDR3 has 15 residues. After removal of 6 bases from V and 5 bases from J, the junction contained 7 bases not matched to a gene. Looked up from germline, CDR1 is MDHEN and CDR2 is SYDVKM. The CDR3 DNA reads TGTGCCAGCAGCTGGGGGGACAGGGCAAATGAAAAACTGTTTTTT. As protein: CASSWGDRANEKLFF.

This chain links TRBV5-1 with TRBJ2-7; 8 bases are a match to TRBD1. This CDR3 is built from 15 residues. The junction had 6 bases not matched to a gene; V was cut back by 3 bases and J by 1 base. Germline V gene data show CDR1 as SGHRS and CDR2 as YFSETQ. The CDR3 loop is CASSWGTGRSYEQYF. The CDR3 DNA reads TGCGCCAGCAGCTGGGGGACAGGTCGTTCCTACGAGCAGTACTTC.

The rearrangement links TRBV19 to TRBJ1-5; D not certain. The CDR3 is made up of 14 amino acids. V was shortened by 3 bases and J by 3 bases, with 9 bases between the two germline ends. Germline V gene data show CDR1 as LNHDA and CDR2 as SQIVND (reference sequence). The CDR3 coding sequence is TGTGCCAGTAGTATGCGGGATTCCAATCAGCCCCAGCATTTT. It encodes CASSMRDSNQPQHF.

The chain combines TRBV18 with TRBJ2-5; 9 positions match TRBD2. The germline CDR1 and CDR2 sequences are KGHSH and LQKENI. The CDR3 extends over 16 amino acids. J was trimmed by 4 bases and V by 2 bases; bases with no gene match: 8. The CDR3 bases are TGTGCCAGCTCACCAAAGGGACTAGCAGGGGCAGAGACCCAGTACTTC. This codes for CASSPKGLAGAETQYF.

The rearrangement links TRBV5-1 to TRBJ1-4; 7 nucleotides line up with TRBD1. Germline CDR1 and CDR2: SGHRS and YFSETQ. CDR3 length equals 16 residues. V shed 2 bases, J shed 8 bases, and the junction held 12 bases outside the gene matches. As DNA, the CDR3 is TGCGCCAGCAGCTTCGCCCCAGGGGGAATCAGGGAAAAACTGTTTTTT. The encoded protein is CASSFAPGGIREKLFF.